This T cell receptor (beta chain) is from a study of regulatory T cells in long-lasting Graves disease. Across the whole study: The definition of persistent Graves' disease was over 5 years of antithyroid drugs with positive TSH receptor antibodies. Study-level findings and limits: The study found lower TCR diversity in persistent Graves' patients than in newly diagnosed ones. Newly diagnosed disease favored TRBV20-1 and TRBJ2-1 over persistent disease.

As for time point: persistent/refractory GD, antithyroid drugs over 5 years with positive TRAb. RNA extracted from PBMCs served as the sequencing template. In this cohort, patients came from an endocrinology department located in Xi'an, China. In its sample, this clonotype was seen many times. Its specificity is unknown. Libraries of TCR beta came from iRepertoire HTBI primers plus Arm-PCR of CDR3 regions. TCRdb passed the multiplex PCR reads through MiXCR, listing each CDR3 protein once. The data contain roughly 470,000 distinct CDR3 sequences, less than 25% of them seen just once; the ten biggest clones take up 7% to 10%. Between the trimmed V and J ends, which lost 1 base and 6 bases, there was a span of 15 bases. Germline loops: CDR1 SGHTA, CDR2 FQGNSA. This CDR3 is built from 15 residues.

The input for sequencing was peripheral blood mononuclear cells (PBMCs), taken when the disease was refractory, from a patient treated with antithyroid drugs. The clonotype was recovered from a female donor with Graves disease. This chain connects TRBV7-2 to TRBJ1-2, with D uncertain. The CDR3 region has the DNA TGTGCCAGCAGCTTAGTAGGTGCGAAACAAGATGGCTACACCTTC. The encoded protein is CASSLVGAKQDGYTF. Filled out from reference TRBV7-2 and TRBJ1-2, the complete variable domain reads GAGVSQSPSNKVTEKGKDVELRCDPISGHTALYWYRQSLGQGLEFLIYFQGNSAPDKSGLPSDRFSAERTGGSVSTLTIQRTQQEDSAVYLCASSLVGAKQDGYTFGSGTRLTVV.